This TCR beta chain was obtained from a study of read filtering for tumor transcriptome and immune sequencing. Across the study: By R-ISS, stages I, II and III held roughly 8, 15 and 7 patients. Findings and caveats of the study: Single-read clonotypes: about 83% of IR-seq clonotypes (around 3.5% of reads), 74.6% of RNA-seq clonotypes (44.6% of reads).

This library used 300 to 500 ng RNA and molecular barcoded adaptors spanning alpha/delta and beta/gamma chains. TCRdb analysed the reads with MiXCR anew, one entry per CDR3 protein. The data hold 13,000 to 15,000 distinct CDR3 sequences, with approximately 20% observed a single time. This clonotype was detected a few times. Its specificity is unknown. This CDR3 comprises 17 residues. The junction had 8 bases not matched to a gene; V was cut back by 2 bases and J by 2 bases. Germline V gene sequence: CDR1 SEHNR, CDR2 FQNEAQ (reference sequence). The sequenced sample was a population of CD138-negative cells sorted from bone marrow. This sequence originates from a donor at least 40 years old with multiple myeloma. The rearrangement uses TRBV7-9 and TRBJ2-3; TRBD1 matches at 9 bases. The CDR3 DNA reads TGTGCCAGCAGCTTAACAACAGGGGGCTTTCACACAGATACGCAGTATTTT. Amino acids: CASSLTTGGFHTDTQYF.